The 18 T cell receptor beta chains listed next were all sequenced from one sample in a study of OX40 agonist ivuxolimab in advanced cancers. The library was built by means of the immunoSEQ multiplex PCR assay. The immuneACCESS repertoire file appears here via TCRdb, limited to in-frame rearrangements. These files lack a portion of the clones; in checked studies, under half of the deficit traces to unresolved V genes, and the cause of the others is not known. Counted in this sample were about 63,000 clones; 90% to 95% of them appeared once. The ten largest make up 4% to 4.5% of the sample. Sample: CD4+ or CD8+ T cells sorted from blood, taken in a trial of the OX40 agonist ivuxolimab. The origin of the receptors is an adult with an advanced solid tumor such as melanoma, head and neck, liver or kidney cancer.

CDR3 residues: CASGGGNNEQFF. In DNA, the CDR3 is TGTGCCAGCGGAGGGGGTAACAATGAGCAGTTCTTC. The chain is built from TRBV6-5 and TRBJ2-1; D could derive from TRBD1 or TRBD2 (6 bases each). The CDR3 extends over 12 amino acids. The germline V gene has CDR1 MNHEY and CDR2 SVGAGI. With 8 bases removed from V and 5 bases from J, the gap between germline ends came to 10 bases.

The CDR3, as DNA: TGTGCCAGCAGTGAAGCTTCCCTTTCCCTAGCGGGGTCTTACAATGAGCAGTTCTTC. Translated, it gives CASSEASLSLAGSYNEQFF. The rearrangement joins TRBV2 to TRBJ2-1; the match to TRBD2 covers 9 bases. Per the germline V gene, CDR1 is SNHLY and CDR2 is FYNNEI. The CDR3 has 19 amino acids. The V gene end was trimmed by 0 bases and the J gene end by 4 bases; junction bases not matched to a gene: 13.

This chain joins TRBV20-1 and TRBJ2-3, with a weak D call TRBD1 (6 bases). Germline CDR1 is DFQATT and CDR2 is SNEGSKA (reference sequence). V lost 2 bases, J lost 6 bases, and 6 bases lay in between. The CDR3 is made up of 11 amino acids. CDR3 loop: CSARQGDTQYF. CDR3 nucleotide sequence: TGCAGTGCTAGACAGGGGGATACGCAGTATTTT.

The CDR3 sequence: CASGQLNEKLFF. The CDR3 DNA sequence: TGTGCCAGCGGACAGCTCAATGAAAAACTGTTTTTT. The rearrangement uses TRBV9 and TRBJ1-4; a possible D gene is TRBD1 (6 bases). CDR1 is SGDLS and CDR2 is YYNGEE in the germline V gene. CDR3 length: 12 amino acids. V lost 7 bases and J lost 5, with 9 bases in between.

This chain uses TRBV7-9 with TRBJ2-1; TRBD2 might be the D (6 bases). The CDR3 contains 15 residues. Germline V gene data show CDR1 as SEHNR and CDR2 as FQNEAQ (reference sequence). Trimming stripped 10 bases from V and 4 bases from J, with 20 bases between. In nucleotides, the CDR3 is TGTGCCACCATACCTAGGGGAGGACCTTACAATGAGCAGTTCTTC. Translation: CATIPRGGPYNEQFF.

The V gene is TRBV11-2, the J gene TRBJ2-1; 15 nucleotides match TRBD2. The CDR3 sequence is 15 residues long. Germline V gives CDR1 SGHAT, CDR2 FQNNGV. V was pared by 5 bases and J by 7 bases, with 3 bases of the junction left unmatched. The CDR3 sequence is CASSLGTSGGNEQFF. CDR3 sequence (DNA): TGTGCCAGCAGCCTAGGGACTAGCGGGGGGAATGAGCAGTTCTTC.

The chain uses TRBV28 and TRBJ2-5, with 13 bases lining up with TRBD2. Germline V CDR1 and CDR2: MDHEN, SYDVKM. CDR3 length equals 19 residues. V was clipped by 7 bases and J by 5 bases; unmatched bases: 19. The CDR3 DNA follows: TGTGCCAGCACTCGGGTGCGACGAACTAGCGGGAGGGCGGAGGAGACCCAGTACTTC. It translates to CASTRVRRTSGRAEETQYF.

The rearrangement links TRBV6-5 to TRBJ2-2, with D possibly TRBD1 on 6 matching bases. This CDR3 has 14 amino acids. V dropped 9 bases and J dropped 1 base, with 12 bases sitting between them. Germline lookup yields CDR1 MNHEY and CDR2 SVGAGI. The CDR3 DNA reads as TGTGCCAGTACGACAGGATGGAACACCGGGGAGCTGTTTTTT. Protein sequence: CASTTGWNTGELFF.

The chain has TRBV6-5 and TRBJ2-1; D gene ambiguous. This CDR3 is built from 16 residues. Trimming took 0 bases from V and 6 from J, leaving 15 bases between them. Germline CDR1 is MNHEY and CDR2 is SVGAGI. The CDR3: CASSYSRGAGVNEQFF. In DNA form, the CDR3 reads TGTGCCAGCAGTTACTCCCGAGGAGCTGGGGTCAATGAGCAGTTCTTC.

V gene TRBV5-4 combines with J gene TRBJ1-1, with TRBD1 identical over 7 bases. V shed 6 bases, J shed 4 bases, and the junction held 6 bases outside the gene matches. The CDR3 extends over 13 amino acids. Germline V gene data show CDR1 as SGHNT and CDR2 as YYREEE (reference sequence). This CDR3 reads CASTQGEVTEAFF. The CDR3 DNA is TGTGCCAGCACCCAGGGGGAAGTCACTGAAGCTTTCTTT. The full variable domain, in which reference TRBV5-4 and TRBJ1-1 provide the parts outside the CDR3, is ETGVTQSPTHLIKTRGQQVTLRCSSQSGHNTVSWYQQALGQGPQFIFQYYREEENGRGNFPPRFSGLQFPNYSSELNVNALELDDSALYLCASTQGEVTEAFFGQGTRLTVV.

This chain uses TRBV7-9 with TRBJ1-2; possible D gene TRBD1, 5 bases. Trimming removed 3 bases from V and 3 bases from J, with 14 bases in between. Germline V gene data show CDR1 as SEHNR and CDR2 as FQNEAQ (reference sequence). CDR3 size: 15 residues. Here the CDR3 reads CASSFESGFDYGYTF. Here the CDR3 DNA reads TGTGCCAGCAGCTTTGAGTCAGGGTTCGACTATGGCTACACCTTC.

The chain links TRBV7-9 to TRBJ1-2; D is unresolved. CDR3 length: 12 residues. The V and J ends lost 1 base and 8 bases respectively, with 8 bases between them. Germline CDR1 reads SEHNR; CDR2 reads FQNEAQ (reference sequence). The CDR3 DNA reads TGTGCCAGCAGCTTAGTTGGGAAGGGCTACACCTTC. It specifies CASSLVGKGYTF.

The chain carries TRBV4-1 and TRBJ1-6; D remains ambiguous. CDR3 length: 18 residues. CDR1 MGHRA and CDR2 YSYEKL come from the germline V gene. V lost 7 bases and J lost 4, with 23 bases in between. The CDR3 DNA is TGCGCCAGCACCCCAAGTCGGAATGAGGAGGCGTATAATTCACCCCTCCACTTT. Translated, it gives CASTPSRNEEAYNSPLHF.

The rearrangement links TRBV7-6 to TRBJ1-4, with 9 bases lining up with TRBD1. The length of the CDR3 is 16 residues. In germline, CDR1 is SGHVS, CDR2 FNYEAQ. The V segment lost 5 bases and the J segment 8 bases; nucleotides outside the gene matches: 12. The CDR3 reads CASSLTSTGGDEKLFF. The CDR3 DNA is TGTGCCAGCAGCCTAACCTCAACAGGGGGCGACGAAAAACTGTTTTTT.

The chain recombines TRBV6-5 with TRBJ1-1; D is uncertain. The CDR3 has 14 residues. Trimming pared 0 bases from V and 4 bases from J, leaving 9 bases between. Germline V CDR1 and CDR2: MNHEY, SVGAGI. CDR3 DNA: TGTGCCAGCAGTTACTCCGCAGGCCTCACTGAAGCTTTCTTT. Translating it yields CASSYSAGLTEAFF.

The chain employs TRBV10-2 and TRBJ1-1, with D possibly being TRBD1 (6 bases). Germline V gene sequence: CDR1 WSHSY, CDR2 SAAADI. V was pared by 5 bases and J by 5 bases, with 12 bases between. The CDR3 covers 13 residues. This chain's CDR3 is CASSQGLRTEAFF. CDR3 coding DNA: TGCGCCAGCAGTCAGGGGTTGCGAACTGAAGCTTTCTTT.

V is TRBV11-2 and J is TRBJ2-7; 7 bases align to TRBD2. The J segment lost 3 bases and the V segment lost 1 base, leaving 3 bases of the junction unmatched. Looked up from germline, CDR1 is SGHAT and CDR2 is FQNNGV. The CDR3 totals 14 residues. The CDR3 spells CASSLGGTNYEQYV. The CDR3 DNA reads as TGTGCCAGCAGCTTAGGAGGGACTAACTACGAGCAGTACGTC.

This clone was recorded once. The chain links TRBV9 to TRBJ1-3, with D possibly being TRBD1 (5 bases). This CDR3 has 15 residues. The V end was cut by 0 bases, the J end by 0 bases, with 7 bases between. Per the germline V gene, CDR1 is SGDLS and CDR2 is YYNGEE. CDR3 sequence reads: CASSVGQSSGNTIYF. CDR3 sequence (DNA): TGTGCCAGCAGCGTAGGACAGAGCTCTGGAAACACCATATATTTT.